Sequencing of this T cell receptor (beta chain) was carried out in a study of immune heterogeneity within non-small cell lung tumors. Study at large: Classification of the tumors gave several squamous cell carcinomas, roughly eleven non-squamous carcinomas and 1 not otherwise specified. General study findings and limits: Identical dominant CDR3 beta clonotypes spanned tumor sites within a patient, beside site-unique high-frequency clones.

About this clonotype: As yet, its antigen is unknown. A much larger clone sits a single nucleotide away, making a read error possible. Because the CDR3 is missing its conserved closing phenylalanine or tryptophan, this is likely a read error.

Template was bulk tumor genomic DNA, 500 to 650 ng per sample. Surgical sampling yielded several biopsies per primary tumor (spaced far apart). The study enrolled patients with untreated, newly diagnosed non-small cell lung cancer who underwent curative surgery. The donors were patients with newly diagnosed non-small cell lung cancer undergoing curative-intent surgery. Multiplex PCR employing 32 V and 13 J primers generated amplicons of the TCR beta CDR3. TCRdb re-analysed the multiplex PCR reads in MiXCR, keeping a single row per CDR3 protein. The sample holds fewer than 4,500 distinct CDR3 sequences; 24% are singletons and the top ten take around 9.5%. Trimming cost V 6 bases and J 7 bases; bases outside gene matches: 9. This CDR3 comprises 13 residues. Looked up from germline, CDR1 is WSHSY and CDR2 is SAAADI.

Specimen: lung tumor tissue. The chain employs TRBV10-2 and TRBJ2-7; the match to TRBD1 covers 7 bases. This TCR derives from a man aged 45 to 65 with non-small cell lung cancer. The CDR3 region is CASRIQGIGEQYI. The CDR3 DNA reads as TGCGCCAGCAGAATACAGGGGATAGGGGAGCAGTACATC.